What follows are 26 T cell receptor beta chains derived from one specimen sequenced in a study of OX40 agonist ivuxolimab in advanced cancers. Profiling relied on immunoSEQ multiplex PCR, and the TCRdb table lists in-frame clones only, not all of them. The sample holds more than 40,000 clones; roughly 90% are singletons and the top ten take roughly 8.1%. The input for sequencing was CD4+ or CD8+ T cells sorted from blood, taken in a trial of the OX40 agonist ivuxolimab. The receptor set was obtained from an adult with an advanced solid tumor such as melanoma, head and neck, liver or kidney cancer.

This clone was counted between two and nine times. V and J are TRBV14 and TRBJ2-6; D possibly corresponds to TRBD1 (6 bases). The CDR3 is 17 residues long. The V gene's germline CDR1 is SGHDN and CDR2 FVKESK. Trimming left V 2 bases short and J 1 base short, with 12 bases between. The CDR3 sequence: CASSQLDSPSGANVLTF. The CDR3 nucleotides read TGTGCCAGCAGCCAACTGGACAGTCCGTCTGGGGCCAACGTCCTGACTTTC.

The gene calls are TRBV7-6 and TRBJ1-3; no definite D call. Germline values: CDR1 SGHVS, CDR2 FNYEAQ. The V end lost 1 base, the J end lost 5 bases, and 9 bases lay between the germline ends. CDR3 length: 14 residues. Here the CDR3 DNA reads TGTGCCAGCAGCTTAGACCTGAATCGAAACACCATATATTTT. Protein sequence: CASSLDLNRNTIYF.

V usage is TRBV30 and J usage is TRBJ1-5; D may be TRBD1 (5 bases). This CDR3 is built from 14 residues. Trimming removed 3 bases at V and 1 base at J, with 10 bases between. The germline CDR1 and CDR2 sequences are GTSNPN and SVGIG (reference sequence). The CDR3 DNA is TGTGCCTGGAGCCGGGACGAGAGCAATCAGCCCCAGCATTTT. As protein: CAWSRDESNQPQHF.

The chain is built from TRBV9 and TRBJ2-1; 8 bases map to TRBD1. The CDR3 sequence is 15 residues long. Germline V gene lookup returns CDR1 SGDLS and CDR2 YYNGEE. The V gene end was trimmed by 4 bases and the J gene end by 4 bases; junction bases not matched to a gene: 7. The DNA of the CDR3 is TGTGCCAGCAGCCCGCAGGGGGCCACTTACAATGAGCAGTTCTTC. As protein: CASSPQGATYNEQFF.

The CDR3, as DNA: TGTGCCAGCAGTGACCACCTAGGGGCAGATACGCAGTATTTT. Translated: CASSDHLGADTQYF. The genes are TRBV6-1 and TRBJ2-3; a possible D gene is TRBD1 (5 bases). The CDR3 extends over 14 amino acids. Deletions cut 3 bases from V and 4 bases from J, with 11 bases between. Looked up from germline, CDR1 is MNHNS and CDR2 is SASEGT.

This sequence joins TRBV9 and TRBJ1-3; D not certain. CDR1 and CDR2 (germline): SGDLS, YYNGEE. V gave up 3 bases and J gave up 2 bases, with 15 bases separating them. The CDR3 runs 16 residues. DNA of the CDR3: TGTGCCAGCAGCGCTATTGGAGGTCGCACTGGAAACACCATATATTTT. The encoded protein is CASSAIGGRTGNTIYF.

The chain recombines TRBV5-1 with TRBJ2-1; TRBD2 is a possible D gene (5 bases). The germline V gene has CDR1 SGHRS and CDR2 YFSETQ. Trimming stripped 7 bases from V and 4 bases from J, with 15 bases between. This CDR3 is built from 14 residues. The CDR3 loop is CASGWTLGYNEQFF. The DNA of the CDR3 is TGCGCCAGCGGCTGGACTCTCGGATACAATGAGCAGTTCTTC.

This chain joins TRBV11-1 and TRBJ2-7; D not resolved. CDR1 is SGHAT and CDR2 is FQDESV in the germline V gene (reference sequence). The CDR3 is 12 amino acids. V lost 2 bases to trimming and J lost 3 bases, with 5 bases between them. In DNA form, the CDR3 reads TGTGCCAGCAGCTTATCTGGCTACGAGCAGTACTTC. Translated, it gives CASSLSGYEQYF.

The chain combines TRBV7-3 with TRBJ2-1; D not certain. This CDR3 spans 14 amino acids. V was cut by 4 bases and J by 10 bases, with 17 bases left in between. Per germline, CDR1 SGHTA and CDR2 FQGTGA. The CDR3: CASSSRRRAGEQFF. The CDR3 DNA is TGTGCCAGCAGCTCCCGGCGACGGGCAGGCGAGCAGTTCTTC.

The chain is built from TRBV28 and TRBJ2-5; the D gene is possibly TRBD2 (5 bases). This CDR3 has 15 residues. The germline gives CDR1 MDHEN, CDR2 SYDVKM. V was pared by 1 base and J by 11 bases, with 20 bases between. This chain's CDR3 is CASSLSGGPTWEQYF. CDR3 in DNA: TGTGCCAGCAGTTTATCAGGTGGTCCGACGTGGGAGCAGTACTTC.

This chain joins TRBV5-3 and TRBJ1-2; 11 positions match TRBD1. TRBV5-3 is an open reading frame, and its role is uncertain. This CDR3 is built from 14 residues. V gave up 3 bases and J gave up 7 bases; unmatched junction bases: 5. CDR3 sequence reads: CARSSPGTGGGYTF. CDR3 nucleotides: TGTGCCAGAAGCTCCCCCGGGACAGGGGGTGGCTACACCTTC.

V and J are TRBV10-1 and TRBJ2-5; TRBD1 agrees at 8 bases. Germline V CDR1 and CDR2: WNHNN, SYGVQD (reference sequence). This CDR3 has 14 residues. V lost 6 bases to trimming and J lost 4 bases; unmatched junction nucleotides: 7. CDR3 amino acids: CASSSGQGPETQYF. The CDR3 bases are TGCGCCAGCAGCTCCGGACAGGGACCAGAGACCCAGTACTTC.

This chain links TRBV18 with TRBJ2-4; 9 bases are a match to TRBD1. The trim removed 0 bases at V and 3 bases at J, leaving 9 bases unmatched. The CDR3 covers 18 residues. Germline CDR1 KGHSH, CDR2 LQKENI. In nucleotides, the CDR3 is TGTGCCAGCTCACCACCGGTTTCCGAGACAGGGGGCAAAAACATTCAGTACTTC. Translated: CASSPPVSETGGKNIQYF.

The chain links TRBV14 to TRBJ2-2; D tentatively fits TRBD1 or TRBD2 (6 bases each). Trimming cost V 1 base and J 4 bases, with 22 bases left between them. CDR3 length: 19 amino acids. The germline CDR1 and CDR2 sequences are SGHDN and FVKESK. The CDR3 DNA sequence: TGTGCCAGCAGCCAAGTATATAAAGAGTGGAGGGGGAGCACCGGGGAGCTGTTTTTT. This sequence encodes CASSQVYKEWRGSTGELFF.

This clone came up a few times. This sequence joins TRBV19 and TRBJ1-3; the D gene is possibly TRBD1 (6 bases). Germline V gene data show CDR1 as LNHDA and CDR2 as SQIVND (reference sequence). The CDR3 spans 14 residues. The V and J ends lost 7 bases and 2 bases respectively, with 12 bases between them. This CDR3 reads CASNPNRAGNTIYF. The CDR3 nucleotides read TGTGCCAGTAACCCCAACAGGGCTGGAAACACCATATATTTT.

The chain has TRBV7-9 and TRBJ2-3; D not resolved. CDR1 is SEHNR and CDR2 is FQNEAQ in the germline V gene (reference sequence). This CDR3 comprises 10 residues. Trimming removed 5 bases from V and 6 bases from J, with 3 bases in between. The CDR3: CASSRDTQYF. CDR3 nucleotides: TGTGCCAGCAGCAGGGATACGCAGTATTTT. Combining the CDR3 with reference TRBV7-9 and TRBJ2-3 gives the whole variable domain DTGVSQNPRHKITKRGQNVTFRCDPISEHNRLYWYRQTLGQGPEFLTYFQNEAQLEKSRLLSDRFSAERPKGSFSTLEIQRTEQGDSAMYLCASSRDTQYFGPGTRLTVL.

The chain recombines TRBV5-1 with TRBJ2-2, with TRBD2 identical over 10 bases. Germline V gene lookup returns CDR1 SGHRS and CDR2 YFSETQ. The CDR3 has 18 amino acids. With V trimmed by 0 bases and J by 1 base, 6 bases remained unmatched. The CDR3 nucleotides read TGCGCCAGCAGCTTGGGTATTACTAGCGGGAAGAACACCGGGGAGCTGTTTTTT. It encodes CASSLGITSGKNTGELFF.

The V gene is TRBV27, the J gene TRBJ2-1; the match to TRBD2 covers 10 bases. CDR1 is MNHEY, CDR2 SMNVEV, per germline (reference sequence). Unmatched junction bases numbered 9, after V lost 6 bases and J lost 7 bases. The CDR3 totals 15 residues. CDR3 amino acids: CASSPLAGVSNEQFF. CDR3 coding DNA: TGTGCCAGCAGCCCCCTAGCGGGAGTAAGTAATGAGCAGTTCTTC.

The V call is TRBV14, the J call TRBJ2-5; D not resolved. The V and J ends lost 2 bases and 1 base respectively, with 5 bases between them. The CDR3 sequence is 13 residues long. CDR1 and CDR2 from the germline V gene are SGHDN and FVKESK. CDR3 residues: CASSQNSQETQYF. DNA of the CDR3: TGTGCCAGCAGCCAAAACAGCCAAGAGACCCAGTACTTC.

The rearrangement uses TRBV6-6 and TRBJ1-5, with D possibly TRBD1 on 6 matching bases. Deletions cut 6 bases from V and 3 bases from J, with 9 bases between. CDR1 and CDR2 from the germline V gene are MNHNY and SVGAGI (reference sequence). This CDR3 is built from 13 residues. CDR3 in DNA: TGTGCCAGCAGCCGGACAGCCAATCAGCCCCAGCATTTT. Translated: CASSRTANQPQHF.

This chain joins TRBV9 and TRBJ2-3; no definite D call. This CDR3 has 15 amino acids. CDR1 and CDR2 (germline): SGDLS, YYNGEE. Trimming cost V 0 bases and J 0 bases, with 8 bases left between them. The CDR3 loop reads CASSVGVGSTDTQYF. DNA of the CDR3: TGTGCCAGCAGCGTAGGGGTAGGTAGCACAGATACGCAGTATTTT.

The gene calls are TRBV7-2 and TRBJ2-7; TRBD2 matches at 9 bases. CDR1 is SGHTA, CDR2 FQGNSA, per germline. The CDR3 has 14 residues. Trimming took 5 bases from V and 0 from J; bases not matched to a gene: 2. CDR3 in DNA: TGTGCCAGCAGCCAGGGACTAGCCTCCTACGAGCAGTACTTC. Translated, it gives CASSQGLASYEQYF.

The genes are TRBV6-5 and TRBJ1-6; 10 bases agree with TRBD1. The CDR3 length is 15 residues. Germline V gene sequence: CDR1 MNHEY, CDR2 SVGAGI. V gave up 4 bases and J gave up 9 bases; unmatched junction bases: 6. CDR3 sequence reads: CASSSSGQGSSPLHF. CDR3 DNA sequence: TGTGCCAGCAGTTCCTCGGGACAGGGGAGTTCACCCCTCCACTTT.

This CDR3 is CASSLVADYTGELFF. The DNA for the CDR3 is TGCGCCAGCAGCTTGGTTGCAGATTACACCGGGGAGCTGTTTTTT. The rearrangement uses TRBV5-1 and TRBJ2-2, with unresolved D. Germline loops: CDR1 SGHRS, CDR2 YFSETQ. The length of the CDR3 is 15 residues. V was cut by 0 bases and J by 3 bases, with 9 bases left in between.

This clone turned up a few times. The chain links TRBV7-9 to TRBJ1-2; 7 bases agree with TRBD1. This CDR3 is built from 13 residues. The germline CDR1 and CDR2 sequences are SEHNR and FQNEAQ (reference sequence). Losses at the gene ends were 5 bases for V and 3 bases for J; bases not matched to a gene: 3. The DNA for the CDR3 is TGTGCCAGCAGCAGGGGGACAGACTATGGCTACACCTTC. Translated, it gives CASSRGTDYGYTF.

This sequence joins TRBV7-9 and TRBJ2-1; D perhaps matches TRBD2 (6 bases). The CDR3 sequence is 14 residues long. V was shortened by 4 bases and J by 6 bases, with 13 bases between the two germline ends. Looked up from germline, CDR1 is SEHNR and CDR2 is FQNEAQ (reference sequence). This chain's CDR3 is CASSSSGSRNEQFF. The CDR3 DNA reads as TGTGCCAGCAGCTCGAGCGGGTCCCGCAATGAGCAGTTCTTC.